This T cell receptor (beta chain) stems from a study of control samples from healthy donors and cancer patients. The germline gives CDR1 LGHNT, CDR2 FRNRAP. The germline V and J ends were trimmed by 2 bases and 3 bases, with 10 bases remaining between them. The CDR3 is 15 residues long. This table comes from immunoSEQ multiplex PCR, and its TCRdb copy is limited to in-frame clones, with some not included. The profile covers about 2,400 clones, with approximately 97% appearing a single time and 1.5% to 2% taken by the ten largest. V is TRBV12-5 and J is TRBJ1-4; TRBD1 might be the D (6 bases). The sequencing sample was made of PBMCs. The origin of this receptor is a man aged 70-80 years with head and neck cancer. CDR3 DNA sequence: TGTGCTAGTGGTTTGAGACCAGGGGCTAATGAAAAACTGTTTTTT. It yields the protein CASGLRPGANEKLFF.